Shown below are 23 T cell receptor beta chains from a single sample sequenced in a study of metastatic and nonmetastatic thyroid tumors. Before thyroid surgery, none of the patients had received any treatment. TCRdb reassembled clones from the PCR reads with MiXCR. The sample holds about 50,000 clones; 20% are singletons and the top ten take 3.5% to 4.5%. The sequencing input was blood. Receptor source: a female donor with papillary thyroid cancer or a benign thyroid nodule (not recorded which). Some clones in this sample may be carry-over from other donors' samples.

In its sample, this clone was seen many times. This rearrangement joins TRBV6-1 to TRBJ2-2; no clear D. Germline V gene data show CDR1 as MNHNS and CDR2 as SASEGT. V was shortened by 7 bases and J by 4 bases, with 7 bases between the two germline ends. There are 12 residues in the CDR3. The CDR3 loop is CASTESTGELFF. CDR3 in DNA: TGTGCCAGCACCGAGTCCACCGGGGAGCTGTTTTTT.

This clone was detected ten times or more. The V gene is TRBV5-6, the J gene TRBJ2-1; 8 nucleotides match TRBD2. Unmatched junction bases numbered 15, after V lost 4 bases and J lost 9 bases. Germline values: CDR1 SGHDT, CDR2 YYEEEE. The CDR3 totals 16 residues. CDR3 loop: CASSEAPGLGGAEQFF. DNA of the CDR3: TGTGCCAGCAGCGAAGCACCGGGACTAGGAGGCGCTGAGCAGTTCTTC.

This clone was detected many times. The gene calls are TRBV7-8 and TRBJ2-7; D unresolved. The V gene lost 8 bases and the J gene lost 0 bases, with 8 bases spanning the gap. Germline assignment: CDR1 SGHVS and CDR2 FQNEAQ. This CDR3 comprises 12 residues. The CDR3 coding sequence is TGTGCCAGCTCCGAGAGCTCCTACGAGCAGTACTTC. Amino acid sequence: CASSESSYEQYF.

A note on this clone: One end of the junction varies from germline; a read error may be responsible. The chain recombines TRBV6-1 with TRBJ2-3; D is unclear. From germline, CDR1 is MNHNS and CDR2 SASEGT. The CDR3 is 15 amino acids. CDR3 protein: CASSACSISSDTQYF. The CDR3 DNA reads as TGTGCCAGCAGTGCGTGCAGTATTAGCTCAGATACTCAGTATTTT.

The V call is TRBV13, the J call TRBJ1-1; 8 bases match TRBD1. The CDR3 has 14 amino acids. The J segment lost 5 bases and the V segment lost 6 bases, leaving 8 bases of the junction unmatched. Germline V gene sequence: CDR1 PRHDT, CDR2 FYEKMQ (reference sequence). The CDR3, as DNA: TGTGCCAGCAGGAAAGGACAGGGAGCAACTGAAGCTTTCTTT. It yields the protein CASRKGQGATEAFF.

In this sample, this clone turned up many times. The V call is TRBV6-4, the J call TRBJ2-2, with TRBD2 matching 13 bases. With V trimmed by 1 base and J by 6 bases, 2 bases remained unmatched. The CDR3 length is 16 residues. The germline V gene encodes CDR1 MRHNA and CDR2 SNTAGT. The CDR3 here is CASSDWTSGRPGELFF. The DNA of the CDR3 is TGTGCCAGCAGTGACTGGACTAGCGGGAGACCCGGGGAGCTGTTTTTT.

The sample holds many counts of this clone. V usage is TRBV6-6 and J usage is TRBJ2-7; 10 nucleotides align to TRBD2. CDR1 and CDR2 (germline): MNHNY, SVGAGI (reference sequence). V lost 1 base and J lost 1; bases outside the gene matches: 7. The CDR3 length is 17 residues. The CDR3 protein is CASSYWASGGTSYEQYF. The CDR3 DNA reads TGTGCCAGCAGTTACTGGGCTAGCGGGGGAACTTCCTACGAGCAGTACTTC.

The chain uses TRBV7-2 and TRBJ1-5, with 9 positions matching TRBD1. The junction had 8 bases not matched to a gene; V was cut back by 0 bases and J by 2 bases. The CDR3 spans 18 residues. Per germline, CDR1 SGHTA and CDR2 FQGNSA. CDR3 amino acids: CASSLAVQGASGNQPQHF. In nucleotides, the CDR3 is TGTGCCAGCAGCTTAGCGGTACAGGGGGCAAGTGGCAATCAGCCCCAGCATTTT.

V gene TRBV11-2 combines with J gene TRBJ1-1; D perhaps matches TRBD1 (5 bases). CDR1 is SGHAT, CDR2 FQNNGV, per germline. The CDR3 spans 14 residues. The CDR3 sequence is CTSSLKGPGTEAFF. The CDR3 DNA sequence: TGTACAAGCAGCTTAAAGGGGCCGGGCACTGAAGCTTTCTTT.

In its sample, this clone was seen many times. The V and J genes are TRBV5-1 and TRBJ1-1; D not certain. V was trimmed by 0 bases and J by 1 base, leaving 7 bases between them. This CDR3 comprises 14 residues. Germline V CDR1 and CDR2: SGHRS, YFSETQ. CDR3 amino acids: CASSLVGRNTEAFF. The CDR3 DNA reads TGCGCCAGCAGCTTGGTAGGGAGGAACACTGAAGCTTTCTTT.

This clone was seen ten or more times. CDR3 sequence: CASSTGLATYNEQFF. The CDR3 coding sequence is TGTGCCAGCAGTACGGGACTAGCGACTTACAATGAGCAGTTCTTC. The chain employs TRBV7-2 and TRBJ2-1; TRBD2 aligns across 10 bases. This CDR3 is 15 amino acids long. J gave up 4 bases and V 6 bases, and 6 bases lay outside the gene matches. The V gene's germline CDR1 is SGHTA and CDR2 FQGNSA.

About this clone: Since a much larger clone is just one base distant, this may be a read error. The chain joins TRBV24-1 to TRBJ2-6; D is unclear. Between the trimmed V and J ends, which lost 3 bases and 2 bases, there was a span of 4 bases. CDR1 is KGHDR, CDR2 SFDVKD, per germline. The CDR3 consists of 14 residues. CDR3 bases: TGTGCCACCAGTGATAGTACTGGGGCCAACGTCCTGACTTTC. Residues: CATSDSTGANVLTF.

About this clone: The germline gene is not matched at one end of the junction; a read error may be the cause. This chain links TRBV5-1 with TRBJ2-6; D tentatively reads TRBD1 or TRBD2 (5 bases each). Germline CDR1 reads SGHRS; CDR2 reads YFSETQ. The CDR3 runs 13 residues. CDR3 in amino acids: CASMGVGADVLTF. The CDR3 nucleotides read TGCGCCAGCATGGGGGTTGGGGCCGACGTCCTGACTTTC.

This clone was detected many times. Its ends do not fully match the called genes, so a read error is possible. Other DNA sequences of this sample code for an identical CDR3. The V call is TRBV30, the J call TRBJ1-1; the D is unclear. The germline V gene has CDR1 GTSNPN and CDR2 SVGIG (reference sequence). The CDR3 totals 16 residues. CDR3 bases: TGTGCCTGGAGTGTAGACCGACTAACTATGAACACTGAAGCGTTCTTT. Translating gives CAWSVDRLTMNTEAFF.

This clone was observed at least ten times. The chain is built from TRBV4-1 and TRBJ2-3, with 9 bases that match TRBD2. Germline-derived CDR1 and CDR2 are MGHRA and YSYEKL. This CDR3 spans 16 amino acids. The V gene end was trimmed by 4 bases and the J gene end by 2 bases; junction bases not matched to a gene: 7. The CDR3 coding sequence is TGCGCCAGCAGCCTTGAAGCGGGAGGAGCCACAGATACGCAGTATTTT. It translates to CASSLEAGGATDTQYF.

Many counts were recorded for this clone. The rearrangement joins TRBV20-1 to TRBJ1-2; D is unclear. The CDR3 is 12 residues long. The ends were cut back, 1 base at V and 7 bases at J, with 10 bases in the middle. Germline CDR1 is DFQATT and CDR2 is SNEGSKA (reference sequence). CDR3 nucleotides: TGCAGTGCTAGAGGGGATGGAGGTGGCTACACCTTC. Its protein is CSARGDGGGYTF.

This clone came up many times. The CDR3 coding sequence is TGTGCCACAGCCGAGCGGAGTAGCTCCTACAATGAGCAGTTCTTC. Residues: CATAERSSSYNEQFF. The V gene is TRBV10-3, the J gene TRBJ2-1; a possible D gene is TRBD2 (5 bases). Trimming took off 10 bases at V and 0 bases at J, with 16 bases between the two ends. Germline V CDR1 and CDR2: ENHRY, SYGVKD. The CDR3 covers 15 residues.

Many counts were recorded for this clone. The CDR3 region is CASSLGQYGYTF. In DNA, the CDR3 is TGTGCCAGCAGTTTAGGGCAGTATGGCTACACCTTC. V gene TRBV12-3 or TRBV12-4 combines with J gene TRBJ1-2, with D unresolved. V was clipped by 1 base and J by 5 bases, with 5 bases between them. This CDR3 has 12 residues.

This clone was recorded at least ten times. The chain combines TRBV12-3 or TRBV12-4 with TRBJ2-7; no definite D call. V was shortened by 2 bases and J by 2 bases, with 4 bases between the two germline ends. The CDR3 has 12 residues. CDR3 sequence (DNA): TGTGCCAGCAGTTTAACCACCTACGAGCAGTACTTC. Residues: CASSLTTYEQYF.

The rearrangement joins TRBV7-2 to TRBJ1-2; the D is unclear. The ends were cut back, 5 bases at V and 13 bases at J, with 11 bases in the middle. This CDR3 has 10 residues. Germline-derived CDR1 and CDR2 are SGHTA and FQGNSA. CDR3: CASSGPPRTF. CDR3 sequence (DNA): TGTGCCAGCAGCGGGCCCCCACGCACCTTC.

In the case of this clone: One end of the junction is discordant with germline, which a read error may explain. In nucleotides, the CDR3 is TGTGCCAGCAGCCCCTGGGGGGGCCCCTACGACCAGTGCTTC. Translated: CASSPWGGPYDQCF. This chain links TRBV7-2 with TRBJ2-7, with D possibly TRBD2 on 7 matching bases. This CDR3 has 14 amino acids. Germline CDR1 reads SGHTA; CDR2 reads FQGNSA.

To note about this clone: This may be a read error, as it is one base from a much larger clone. Other DNA sequences of this sample code for an identical CDR3. The V gene is TRBV7-9, the J gene TRBJ1-6; unclear D gene. The CDR3 runs 11 residues. Germline CDR1 reads SEHNR; CDR2 reads FQNEAQ (reference sequence). The CDR3 sequence: CVVRANSPLHF. CDR3 DNA sequence: TGTGTAGTTCGCGCTAATTCACCCCTCCACTTT.

This clone was seen at least ten times. This rearrangement joins TRBV24-1 to TRBJ2-1, with D tentatively TRBD2 (5 bases). The V end lost 4 bases, the J end lost 5 bases, and 11 bases lay between the germline ends. CDR1 and CDR2 from the germline V gene are KGHDR and SFDVKD. The CDR3 loop spans 14 amino acids. CDR3 sequence reads: CATSDLAPNNEQFF. The CDR3 bases are TGTGCCACCAGTGACCTAGCCCCAAACAATGAGCAGTTCTTC.